This TCR beta chain was identified in a study of shared clonotypes between healthy human individuals. Libraries were prepared by immunoSEQ multiplex PCR; TCRdb keeps only in-frame clonotypes and omits some of them. Of about 870,000 clones in the sample, 80% to 95% were seen once. Terminally differentiated effector memory CD45RA+ cells were excluded from the naive CD8 cells, which were CD45RO-negative and positively selected for CCR7. Findings and caveats of the study: All-four-donor shared clonotypes had higher generation probabilities than non-shared clonotypes did.

Concerning this clone itself: Its antigen remains unidentified.

The specimen was naive CD8+ T cells sorted from blood. This receptor was identified in a man aged 30 to 45 in good health.

The CDR3 DNA reads TGTGCCAGCAGCGAAACGGGACGCGATTCCTACAATGAGCAGTTCTTC. This gives the protein CASSETGRDSYNEQFF. This sequence joins TRBV7-9 and TRBJ2-1, with D perhaps given as TRBD1 or TRBD2 (5 bases each). CDR1 and CDR2 from the germline V gene are SEHNR and FQNEAQ (reference sequence). This CDR3 has 16 residues. V lost 5 bases and J 1 base, leaving 15 bases between the germline ends.